This T cell receptor beta chain was sequenced during a study of blood T cell repertoires in COVID-19. In the study overall: From the United States, Italy and Spain came samples of acute and convalescent COVID-19.

In the original analysis: Reference gene primer amplification yielded estimated nucleated cell counts. The repertoire was sequenced with immunoSEQ multiplex PCR; TCRdb's copy has only in-frame clones and lacks some. For V, J and clone size, that table is used; D and trimming come from the DNA. This table holds 200,000 to 250,000 clones, 82% found once. The ends were cut back, 7 bases at V and 4 bases at J, with 16 bases in the middle. The CDR3 totals 14 residues. Germline values: CDR1 SNHLY, CDR2 FYNNEI. This clone appeared a single time. The sequence came from a woman older than 75 with acute or convalescent COVID-19. The sample consisted of peripheral blood. V and J are TRBV2 and TRBJ1-2; weak D call: TRBD1 (6 bases). CDR3 coding DNA: TGTGCCAGCAAAATGGACAGCTTAAGCTATGGCTACACCTTC. Translated: CASKMDSLSYGYTF.